This T cell receptor (beta chain) was sequenced for a study of T cells in women clearing cervical HPV infection (dated by TCRdb to 2017 to 2018). Regarding the study in general: The cases were 25 women with histologically confirmed HPV16-related CIN3 or worse, and 2 of those women had invasive cancers. An exploratory proof-of-principle case-control study, nested within the Guanacaste HPV Natural History Study in Costa Rica, was conducted to compare TCR repertoires across cervical HPV16 outcomes. Blood from cases was collected at the visit where the lesion was first found, while blood from controls was collected once the infection could no longer be detected. A median age of 34 years was observed in cases versus approximately 40 in controls, and no significant differences in baseline characteristics were found. Among cases, blood sampling occurred a median of about 150 days after lesion detection, with an interquartile range of roughly 90 to 200 days. Since only a few of the women had HLA typing available, the possibility that HLA type was acting as a confounder could not be ruled out. In the parent cohort, around 10,000 women aged 18 or older were enrolled in Guanacaste, Costa Rica, during about 1992 to 1994 and then followed for roughly seven years. Controls were 25 or so women whose single incident HPV16 infection cleared within 12 months without precancer or cancer developing. Cases and controls were matched on year of sample collection and on age within five years. As quality controls, five blinded duplicates were added to each group, bringing the total to about 60 samples made up of around 50 participants and about ten replicates.

TCR beta CDR3 regions were amplified by multiplex PCR using the immunoSEQ assay from an average of 1200 ng genomic DNA per sample. To correct primer bias, the assay used a complete synthetic TCR repertoire to set an amplification baseline. Amplicons were sequenced on the Illumina platform. The study's own analysis went as follows. Sequence errors were corrected by clustering with frequency ratios and a modified nearest-neighbor algorithm, and the sequences were then analyzed in the immunoSEQ Analyzer using IMGT gene definitions. At each rarefaction depth, TCR richness and evenness were averaged over 20 rarefaction repeats, and samples with fewer sequences than the depth were excluded. Relative abundances of V, D and J genes were compared between groups using Wilcoxon rank sum tests, with FDR correction applied. For the blinded duplicates, the intraclass correlation was 90% to 97% for TCR richness and averaged 76.4% across about 70 gene segments. This immuneACCESS table, as held by TCRdb, lists in-frame sequences with V and J called but not all clones. Of the missing ones, under half trace to an unresolved V gene in checked studies; the others have no known cause. Clonal size and the V and J genes are those of that table, whereas D and trimming came from the DNA. The sample table records around 30,000 clones. Approximately 20% of the sample lies in the top ten.

Comment on this clone: Its antigen remains unidentified. The CDR3 end lies 3 residues beyond the end of the read and is filled in from the germline J gene.

A distance of 10 bases separates the germline ends of V and J, which lose 6 bases and 10 bases respectively. Including cysteine and phenylalanine, the CDR3 has 12 amino acids. The CDR3 was read in part: 27 bases, with the frame set at base 1. From the germline V gene, CDR1 is MNHEY and CDR2 is SVGEGT. Every participant had a single incident cervical HPV16 infection, and prevalent HPV16 infections were excluded. Cervical HPV DNA was detected by MY09/MY11 PCR, and genotyping was performed by dot-blot hybridization. Roughly 14 mL of heparinized blood was centrifuged, after which the buffy coat was aliquoted, frozen at -30 degrees C, and then stored at -80 degrees C. Genomic DNA was extracted from buffy coat specimens using QIAGEN kits. The research as a whole found: TRBV6-7 relative abundance was lower in cases than in controls (around 0.11% versus 0.15%; Bonferroni P = 0.0008). Because the number of T cells per sample was unknown, the richness differences could reflect varying T-cell content rather than repertoire biology. Random forest classifiers that combined richness and V gene abundances separated cases from controls with an estimated AUC of less than 0.85. Across sequencing depths, CIN3+ cases showed significantly higher TCR repertoire richness than controls, but evenness did not differ between the groups. The cross-sectional design could not show whether the associations came before the infection or were a result of it, and neither effector/memory subsets nor HPV-specific T cells were isolated.

The sequence was collected from a woman aged 18-69 years with a cervical HPV16 infection that either progressed to CIN3+ or cleared (not recorded which). Here the chain combines TRBV6-2 or TRBV6-3 and TRBJ1-6, with no reliable assignment of the D segment. Specimen: blood buffy coat. The CDR3 loop reads CASRRNMSPLHF. The covered CDR3 bases are TGTGCCAGCAGACGCAACATGTCACCC.